This T cell receptor (beta chain) was recorded in a study of shared clonotypes between healthy human individuals. Across the whole study: Ranging from 18 to 49 in age, donors were a couple of women and a few men. CD4 naive and CD4 memory each took three plates per donor, while CD8 naive took two and CD8 memory one.

Trimming cost V 4 bases and J 1 base; bases outside gene matches: 2. Germline CDR1 is SNHLY and CDR2 is FYNNEI. The CDR3 runs to 14 residues. Study conclusions and caveats: Naive subsets usually exceeded memory subsets in estimated richness.

Generated by immunoSEQ multiplex PCR, the TCRdb table keeps only in-frame clones and is missing some. This table holds 2 million to 2.5 million clones, 95% found once. About this clone: Its antigen is currently unknown.

The chain combines TRBV2 with TRBJ2-5; 8 bases line up with TRBD1. The clonotype was recovered from a man aged 18 to 30 in good health. Material for sequencing was naive CD4+ T cells sorted from blood. This sample's subset: CD45RA+ positively selected. The CDR3 bases are TGTGCCAGCAGTGGGGGGACAGGCCAAGAGACCCAGTACTTC. As protein: CASSGGTGQETQYF.